This TCR beta chain stems from a study of T-cell memory formation after mild COVID-19. Study-wide background: Largely donor-specific sequence clusters came from two donors.

The ends were cut back, 4 bases at V and 3 bases at J, with 10 bases in the middle. Per the germline V gene, CDR1 is SGHRS and CDR2 is YFSETQ. CDR3 length: 13 amino acids. Study results and limitations: The study detected some responding clones in pre-infection memory, suggesting cross-reactive memory joined. The SARS-CoV-2 specificity of second-wave clones reaching peak at day 37 remained unverified.

In the case of this clonotype: What it binds is not known.

TCRdb used MiXCR to reprocess the 5' RACE reads, holding one entry per CDR3 protein. In the table there are 400,000 to 500,000 distinct CDR3 sequences, roughly 17% of which are singletons. The clonotype originates from a man aged 18 to 35 who had mild COVID-19 (a few samples of this study predate the infection). Cell type and time point are not known. The sequenced material came from PBMCs or a T cell subset sorted from them (not recorded which). The chain employs TRBV5-1 and TRBJ1-1; D is possibly TRBD1 (5 bases). CDR3 in amino acids: CASSGDGYTEAFF. The CDR3 nucleotides read TGCGCCAGCAGCGGGGACGGGTACACTGAAGCTTTCTTT.